The rows below give T cell receptor beta chains drawn from one sample of a study of T cell responses to AZD1222 COVID-19 vaccine. Repertoires were generated with immunoSEQ multiplex PCR, while TCRdb's copy carries only in-frame clones and drops some. The sample yields fewer than 120,000 clones, roughly 85% seen once. Here the sequenced sample was peripheral blood, taken on day 0 of AZD1222 vaccination. The receptors come from an adult in good health. CDR3s include the opening cysteine and the closing phenylalanine or tryptophan. A D gene is named only where the DNA matches it firmly. The size field is filled for only some rows; it gives once, few, many or a size class.

v_gene,d_gene,j_gene,abundance,CDR3nt,CDR3aa
TRBV7-2,TRBD1,TRBJ1-2,few,TGTGCCAGCAGCTTAGCGCAAGGGGGCAGCTACACCTTC,CASSLAQGGSYTF
TRBV7-9,NA,TRBJ2-1,NA,TGTGCCAGCAGCTTAGAGGTTGTAAATGAGCAGTTCTTC,CASSLEVVNEQFF
TRBV6-4,NA,TRBJ2-1,NA,TGTGCCACCTCGGAAGGAGAGCACAATGAGCAGTTCTTC,CATSEGEHNEQFF
TRBV15,NA,TRBJ1-1,NA,TGTGCCACCAGTTTTGTCAGGAACACTGAAGCTTTCTTT,CATSFVRNTEAFF
TRBV28,NA,TRBJ1-1,NA,TGTGCCAGCAGGGGGCTCCACACTGAAGCTTTCTTT,CASRGLHTEAFF
TRBV27,NA,TRBJ1-4,few,TGTGCCAGCAGTTTCGGGAGGGATGAAAAACTGTTTTTT,CASSFGRDEKLFF
TRBV24-1,NA,TRBJ1-5,NA,TGTGCCACCAGTGATTCGGGGGGAACGGGCAATCAGCCCCAGCATTTT,CATSDSGGTGNQPQHF
TRBV18,NA,TRBJ1-4,NA,TGTGCCAGCTCACCTTCCCAGGGATATAGGGAAAAACTGTTTTTT,CASSPSQGYREKLFF
TRBV19,TRBD1,TRBJ1-1,NA,TGTGCCAGTAGTACTACAGGGGGCCCCGGCACTGAAGCTTTCTTT,CASSTTGGPGTEAFF
TRBV28,NA,TRBJ1-2,NA,TGTGCCAGCAGTCCAGGGCAGGAGGGAAACTATGGCTACACCTTC,CASSPGQEGNYGYTF
TRBV7-6,NA,TRBJ2-2,NA,TGTGCCAGCAGCTTAGAGGTCGGGACGGTGAACACCGGGGAGCTGTTTTTT,CASSLEVGTVNTGELFF
TRBV2,NA,TRBJ2-3,once,TGTGCCAGCAGTGAAGTTAAGGCTAGTGCGGCCCAGCGGTATTTT,CASSEVKASAAQRYF
TRBV7-2,NA,TRBJ1-5,NA,TGTGCCAGCAGCTTAGAACAGAGAGGCAATCAGCCCCAGCATTTT,CASSLEQRGNQPQHF
TRBV11-3,TRBD2,TRBJ2-3,NA,TGTGCCAGCAGCTTAGGGACTAGCGGCCGCACAGATACGCAGTATTTT,CASSLGTSGRTDTQYF
TRBV15,TRBD2,TRBJ2-5,NA,TGTGCCACCAGCGCGACGACTAGCGGCTGGGAGACCCAGTACTTC,CATSATTSGWETQYF
TRBV9,NA,TRBJ2-2,NA,TGTGCCAGCAGCGTAGGGTCGGACCCGAACACCGGGGAGCTGTTTTTT,CASSVGSDPNTGELFF